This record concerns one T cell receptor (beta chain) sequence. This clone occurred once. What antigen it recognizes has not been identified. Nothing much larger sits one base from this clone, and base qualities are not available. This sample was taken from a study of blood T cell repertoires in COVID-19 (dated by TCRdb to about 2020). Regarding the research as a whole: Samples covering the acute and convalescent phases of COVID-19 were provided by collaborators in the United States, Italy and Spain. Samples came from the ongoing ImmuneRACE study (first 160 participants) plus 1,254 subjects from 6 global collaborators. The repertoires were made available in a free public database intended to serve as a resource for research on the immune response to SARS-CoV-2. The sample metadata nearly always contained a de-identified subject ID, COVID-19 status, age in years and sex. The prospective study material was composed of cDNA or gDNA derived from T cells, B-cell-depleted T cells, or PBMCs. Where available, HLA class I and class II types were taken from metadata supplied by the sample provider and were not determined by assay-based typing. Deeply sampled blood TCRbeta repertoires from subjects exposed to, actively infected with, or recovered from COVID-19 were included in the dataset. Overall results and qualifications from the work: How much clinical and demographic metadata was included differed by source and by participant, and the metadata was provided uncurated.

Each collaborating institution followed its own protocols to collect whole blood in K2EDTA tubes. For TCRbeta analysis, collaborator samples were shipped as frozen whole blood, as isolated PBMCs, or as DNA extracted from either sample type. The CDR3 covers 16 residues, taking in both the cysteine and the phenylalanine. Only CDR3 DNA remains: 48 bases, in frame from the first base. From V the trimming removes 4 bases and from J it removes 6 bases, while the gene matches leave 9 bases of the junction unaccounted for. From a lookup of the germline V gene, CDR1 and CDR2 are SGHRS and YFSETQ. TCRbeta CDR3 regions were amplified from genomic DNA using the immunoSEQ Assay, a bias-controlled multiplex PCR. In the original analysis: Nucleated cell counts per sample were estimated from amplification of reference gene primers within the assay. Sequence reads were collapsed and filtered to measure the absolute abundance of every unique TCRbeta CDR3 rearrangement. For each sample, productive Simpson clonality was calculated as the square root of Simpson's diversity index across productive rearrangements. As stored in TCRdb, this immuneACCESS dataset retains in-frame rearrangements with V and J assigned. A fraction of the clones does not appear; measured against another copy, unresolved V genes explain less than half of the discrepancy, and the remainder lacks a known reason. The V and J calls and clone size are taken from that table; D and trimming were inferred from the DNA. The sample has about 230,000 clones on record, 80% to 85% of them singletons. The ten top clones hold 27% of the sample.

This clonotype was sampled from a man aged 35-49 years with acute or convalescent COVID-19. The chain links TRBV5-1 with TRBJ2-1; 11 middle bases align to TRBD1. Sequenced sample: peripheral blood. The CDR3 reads CASSEEGQGAFNEQFF. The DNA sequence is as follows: TGCGCCAGCAGCGAAGAAGGACAGGGGGCCTTCAATGAGCAGTTCTTC.